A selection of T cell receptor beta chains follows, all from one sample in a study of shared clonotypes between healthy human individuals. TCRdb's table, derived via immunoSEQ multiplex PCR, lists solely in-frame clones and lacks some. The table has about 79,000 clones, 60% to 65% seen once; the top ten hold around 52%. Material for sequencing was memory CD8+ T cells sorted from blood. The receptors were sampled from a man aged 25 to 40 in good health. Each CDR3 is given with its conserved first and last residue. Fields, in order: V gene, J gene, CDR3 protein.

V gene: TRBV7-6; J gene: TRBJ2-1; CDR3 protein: CASSLFRGESLRSYNEQFF
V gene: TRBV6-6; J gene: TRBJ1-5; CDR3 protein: CASSYSAEGDQPQHF
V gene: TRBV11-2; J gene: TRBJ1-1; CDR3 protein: CASSLLGGATEAFF
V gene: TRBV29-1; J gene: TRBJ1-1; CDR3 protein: CSVAVTGEAFF
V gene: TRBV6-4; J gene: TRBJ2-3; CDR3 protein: CASSDSAGRSDTQYF
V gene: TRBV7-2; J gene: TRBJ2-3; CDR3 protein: CASSLISGRMQSTDTQYF
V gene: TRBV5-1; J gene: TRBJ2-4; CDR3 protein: CASSLGGSKNIQYF
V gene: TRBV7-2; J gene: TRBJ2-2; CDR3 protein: CASSWLTSGANTGELFF
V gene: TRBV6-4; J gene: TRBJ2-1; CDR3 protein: CASSDSAGAYNEQFF
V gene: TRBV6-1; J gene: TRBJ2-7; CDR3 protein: CASSEPLDRLSSYEQYF
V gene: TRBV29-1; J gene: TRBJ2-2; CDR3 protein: CSASSGGGMTGELFF
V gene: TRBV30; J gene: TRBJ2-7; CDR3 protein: CAWDGEGHYHEQYF
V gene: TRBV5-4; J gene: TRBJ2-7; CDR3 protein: CASRGGEGYEQYF
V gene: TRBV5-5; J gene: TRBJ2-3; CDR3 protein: CASSLAVGPTDTQYF
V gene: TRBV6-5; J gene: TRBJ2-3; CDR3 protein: CASSYLAGGGDTQYF
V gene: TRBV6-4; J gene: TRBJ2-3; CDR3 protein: CASSDRASGTDTQYF
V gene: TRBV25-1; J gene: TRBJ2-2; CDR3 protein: CASSEYMGPGELFF
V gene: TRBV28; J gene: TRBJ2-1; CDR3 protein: CASRRDILEFF
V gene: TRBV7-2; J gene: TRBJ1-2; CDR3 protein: CASSLAGDQARRYGYTF
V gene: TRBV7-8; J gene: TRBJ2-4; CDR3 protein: CASSSKNIQYF
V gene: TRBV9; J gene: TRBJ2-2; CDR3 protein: CASSVGGAAGELFF
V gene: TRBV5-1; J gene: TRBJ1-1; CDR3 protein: CASSLGSEAFF
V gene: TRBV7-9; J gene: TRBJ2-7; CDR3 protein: CASSLVAFEQYF
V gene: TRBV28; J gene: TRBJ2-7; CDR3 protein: CASSFGNSYEQYF
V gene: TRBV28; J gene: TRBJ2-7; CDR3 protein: CASGEDYEQYF
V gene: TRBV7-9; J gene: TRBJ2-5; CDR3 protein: CASSDGTGPYQETQYF
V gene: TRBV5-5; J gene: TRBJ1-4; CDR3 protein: CASRSFEGATNEKLFF
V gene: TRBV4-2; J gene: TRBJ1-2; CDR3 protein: CASSPSQGVGGYGYTF
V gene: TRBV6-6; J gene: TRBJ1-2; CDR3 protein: CASEPGNYGYTF
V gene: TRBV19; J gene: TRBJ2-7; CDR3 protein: CASSISGYEQYF
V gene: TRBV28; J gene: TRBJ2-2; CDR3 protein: CASTPPGLASGGELFF
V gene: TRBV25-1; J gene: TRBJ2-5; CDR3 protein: CASSDGTSGSKETQYF
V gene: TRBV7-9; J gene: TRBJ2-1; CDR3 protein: CASSLVAGEWGPYNEQFF
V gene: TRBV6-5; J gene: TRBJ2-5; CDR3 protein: CASNPGLAGETQYF
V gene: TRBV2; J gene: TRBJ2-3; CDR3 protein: CASSRPGTGTDTQYF
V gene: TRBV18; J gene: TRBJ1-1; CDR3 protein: CASSPDRKNTEAFF
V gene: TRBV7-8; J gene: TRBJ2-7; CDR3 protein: CASSLPGSSYEQYF
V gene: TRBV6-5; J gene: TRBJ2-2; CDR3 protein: CASGEADTGELFF
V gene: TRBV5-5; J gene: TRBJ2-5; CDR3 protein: CASSLGAPQETQYF
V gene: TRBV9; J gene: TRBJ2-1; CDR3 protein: CASSPPKRASGNNEQFF
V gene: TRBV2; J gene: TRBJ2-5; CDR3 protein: CASNDQGANQETQYF
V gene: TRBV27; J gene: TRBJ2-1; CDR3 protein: CASSQGLAGVGEQFF
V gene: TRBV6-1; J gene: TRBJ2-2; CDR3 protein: CASSVSDTGELFF
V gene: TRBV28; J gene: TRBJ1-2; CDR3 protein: CASSPPGEQFYGYTF
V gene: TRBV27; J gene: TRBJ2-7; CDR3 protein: CASSFSSGTYEQYF
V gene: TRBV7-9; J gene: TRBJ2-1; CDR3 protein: CASSLAGTYNEQFF
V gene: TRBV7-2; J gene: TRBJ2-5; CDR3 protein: CASSLAGLAGARETQYF
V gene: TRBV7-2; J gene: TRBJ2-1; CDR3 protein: CASGGHYNEQFF
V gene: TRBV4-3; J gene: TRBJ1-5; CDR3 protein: CASSQDHSGFNQPQHF
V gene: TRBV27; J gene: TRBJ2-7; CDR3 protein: CASSLSSPGTLSYEQYF
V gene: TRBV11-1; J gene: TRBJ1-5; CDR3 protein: CASSTGQGGNQPQHF
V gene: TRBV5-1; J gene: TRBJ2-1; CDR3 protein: CASSLGWSGDNEQFF
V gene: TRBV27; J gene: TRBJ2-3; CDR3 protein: CASSSQRETDTQYF
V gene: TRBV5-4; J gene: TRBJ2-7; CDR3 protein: CASSFRGNEQYF
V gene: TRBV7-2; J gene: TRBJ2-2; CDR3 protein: CASSLQGTGELFF
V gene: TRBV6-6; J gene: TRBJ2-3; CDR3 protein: CASSNRDRDTDTQYF
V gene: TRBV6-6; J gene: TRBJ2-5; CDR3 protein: CASGGTGENQETQYF
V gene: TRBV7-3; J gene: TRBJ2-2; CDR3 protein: CASGQSNTGELFF
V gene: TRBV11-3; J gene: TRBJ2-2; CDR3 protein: CASSLDRNTGELFF